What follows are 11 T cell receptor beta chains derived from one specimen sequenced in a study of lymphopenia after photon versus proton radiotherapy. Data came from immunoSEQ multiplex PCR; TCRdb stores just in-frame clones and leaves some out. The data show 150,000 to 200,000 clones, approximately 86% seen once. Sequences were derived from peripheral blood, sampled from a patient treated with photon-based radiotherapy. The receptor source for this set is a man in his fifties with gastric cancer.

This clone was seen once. CDR3 DNA sequence: TGTGCCAGCAGCTTGACAGGGTGGGCAGGTGGCACTGAAGCTTTCTTT. The encoded protein is CASSLTGWAGGTEAFF. V is TRBV28 and J is TRBJ1-1, with 7 bases identical to TRBD1. The junction had 14 bases not matched to a gene; V was cut back by 6 bases and J by 4 bases. Germline values: CDR1 MDHEN, CDR2 SYDVKM. The CDR3 totals 16 residues.

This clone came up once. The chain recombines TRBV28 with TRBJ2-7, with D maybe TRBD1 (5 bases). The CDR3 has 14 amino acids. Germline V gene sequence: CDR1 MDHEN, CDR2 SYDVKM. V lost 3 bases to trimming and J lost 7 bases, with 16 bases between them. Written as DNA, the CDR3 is TGTGCCAGCAGTTTGCTCGGCAGGGTGGGGGAGCAGTACTTC. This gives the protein CASSLLGRVGEQYF.

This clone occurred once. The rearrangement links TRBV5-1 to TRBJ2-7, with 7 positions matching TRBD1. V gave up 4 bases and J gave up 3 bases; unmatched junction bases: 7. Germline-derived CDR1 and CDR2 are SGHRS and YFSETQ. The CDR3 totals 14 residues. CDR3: CASSPQGSVYEQYF. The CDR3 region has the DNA TGCGCCAGCAGCCCACAGGGGTCGGTCTACGAGCAGTACTTC. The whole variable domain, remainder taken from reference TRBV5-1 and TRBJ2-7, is KAGVTQTPRYLIKTRGQQVTLSCSPISGHRSVSWYQQTPGQGLQFLFEYFSETQRNKGNFPGRFSGRQFSNSRSEMNVSTLELGDSALYLCASSPQGSVYEQYFGPGTRLTVT.

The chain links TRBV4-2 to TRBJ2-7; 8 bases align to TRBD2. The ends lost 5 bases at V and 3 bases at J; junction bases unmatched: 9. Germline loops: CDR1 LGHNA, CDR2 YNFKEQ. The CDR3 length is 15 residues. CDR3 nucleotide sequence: TGTGCCAGCAGCTTTGGGGCGGGAGGCTTCTACGAGCAGTACTTC. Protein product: CASSFGAGGFYEQYF.

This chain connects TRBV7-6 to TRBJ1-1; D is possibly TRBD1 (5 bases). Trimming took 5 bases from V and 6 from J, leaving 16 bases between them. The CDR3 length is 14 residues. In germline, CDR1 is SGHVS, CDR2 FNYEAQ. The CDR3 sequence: CASSPLTGGAEAFF. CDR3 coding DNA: TGTGCCAGCAGCCCCTTAACAGGCGGGGCTGAAGCTTTCTTT.

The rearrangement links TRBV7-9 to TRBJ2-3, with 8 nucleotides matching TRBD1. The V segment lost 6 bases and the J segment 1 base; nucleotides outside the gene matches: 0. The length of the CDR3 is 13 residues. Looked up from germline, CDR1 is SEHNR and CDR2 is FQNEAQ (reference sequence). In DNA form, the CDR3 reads TGTGCCAGCAGGACAGGGGGCACAGATACGCAGTATTTT. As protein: CASRTGGTDTQYF.

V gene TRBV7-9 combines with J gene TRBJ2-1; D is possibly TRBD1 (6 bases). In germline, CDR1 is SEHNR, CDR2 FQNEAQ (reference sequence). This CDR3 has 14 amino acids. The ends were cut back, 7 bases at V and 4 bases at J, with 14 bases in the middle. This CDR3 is CASIPRTGYNEQFF. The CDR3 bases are TGTGCCAGCATCCCCCGTACAGGGTACAATGAGCAGTTCTTC.

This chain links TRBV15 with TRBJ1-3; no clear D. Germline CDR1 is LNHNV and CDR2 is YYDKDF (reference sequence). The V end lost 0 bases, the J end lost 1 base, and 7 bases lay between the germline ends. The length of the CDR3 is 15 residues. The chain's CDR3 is CATSRDVGSGNTIYF. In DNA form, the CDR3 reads TGTGCCACCAGCAGAGATGTAGGGTCTGGAAACACCATATATTTT. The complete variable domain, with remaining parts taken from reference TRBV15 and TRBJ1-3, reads DAMVIQNPRYQVTQFGKPVTLSCSQTLNHNVMYWYQQKSSQAPKLLFHYYDKDFNNEADTPDNFQSRRPNTSFCFLDIRSPGLGDTAMYLCATSRDVGSGNTIYFGEGSWLTVV.

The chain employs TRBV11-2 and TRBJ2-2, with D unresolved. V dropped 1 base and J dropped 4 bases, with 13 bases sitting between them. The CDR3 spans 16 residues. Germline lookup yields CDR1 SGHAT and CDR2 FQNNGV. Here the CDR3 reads CASSLVGGLGTGELFF. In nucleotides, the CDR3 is TGTGCCAGCAGCTTAGTAGGCGGATTAGGCACCGGGGAGCTGTTTTTT.

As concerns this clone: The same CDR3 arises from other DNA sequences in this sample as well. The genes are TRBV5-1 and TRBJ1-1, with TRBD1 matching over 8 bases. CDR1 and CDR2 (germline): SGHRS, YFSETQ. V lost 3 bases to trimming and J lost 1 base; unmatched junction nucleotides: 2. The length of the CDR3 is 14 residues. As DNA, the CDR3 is TGCGCCAGCAGCTCACAGGGGGGGAACACTGAAGCTTTCTTT. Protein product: CASSSQGGNTEAFF.

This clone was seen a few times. The CDR3 nucleotides read TGTGCCAGCAGTCATACAAAGACCGGGGAGCTGTTTTTT. Protein product: CASSHTKTGELFF. This chain connects TRBV27 to TRBJ2-2; D remains ambiguous. Germline values: CDR1 MNHEY, CDR2 SMNVEV (reference sequence). Trimming left V 5 bases short and J 5 bases short, with 9 bases between. This CDR3 has 13 amino acids.